This TCR beta chain was obtained from a study of blood T cell repertoires in COVID-19. The wider study: Sites in the United States, Italy and Spain provided acute and convalescent COVID-19 samples.

Germline V gene sequence: CDR1 LGHDT, CDR2 YNNKEL (reference sequence). Germline trimming cut 2 bases from V and 2 bases from J; bases unmatched to any gene: 3. This CDR3 is 16 amino acids long. Original processing notes: Quantification of nucleated cells was approximated via reference gene primer amplification. Sequenced by immunoSEQ multiplex PCR; TCRdb stores in-frame clones only, minus some. That table gives V, J and clone size, and the DNA gave D and trimming. The sample lists 190,000 or so clones; 86% were seen once. This clonotype was sampled from a woman aged 70-85 years with acute or convalescent COVID-19. The material sequenced was peripheral blood. The rearrangement uses TRBV3-1 (or the pseudogene TRBV3-2) and TRBJ1-5, with 10 bases fitting TRBD1. The CDR3 loop is CASSQTGTGGNQPQHF. The CDR3 nucleotides read TGTGCCAGCAGCCAAACCGGGACAGGGGGCAATCAGCCCCAGCATTTT.